These T cell receptor beta chains were read from a single sample in a study of T cell responses to AZD1222 COVID-19 vaccine. Clones were sequenced by immunoSEQ multiplex PCR, and TCRdb holds only the in-frame ones, with some missing. Here the sample spans 140,000 or so clones, approximately 86% being singletons. The sequencing here drew on peripheral blood, taken 28 days after the second AZD1222 dose. The receptors derive from an adult who received the AZD1222 COVID-19 vaccine. Each CDR3 is given with its conserved first and last residue. A D gene is named only where the DNA matches it firmly. The listing skips clone size in some rows; elsewhere it reads once, few, many or a size class.

CDR3 protein: CASSLWQDTEAFF; CDR3 DNA: TGTGCCAGCAGCTTATGGCAGGACACTGAAGCTTTCTTT; J gene: TRBJ1-1; V gene: TRBV7-8; D gene: .; clone size: .
CDR3 protein: CATTGVRDTEAFF; CDR3 DNA: TGTGCCACTACGGGGGTTAGAGACACTGAAGCTTTCTTT; J gene: TRBJ1-1; V gene: TRBV24-1; D gene: .; clone size: .
CDR3 protein: CASSPTGAELDYGYTF; CDR3 DNA: TGTGCCAGCTCACCGACAGGGGCGGAATTAGACTATGGCTACACCTTC; J gene: TRBJ1-2; V gene: TRBV18; D gene: TRBD1; clone size: .
CDR3 protein: CASSFGGTKYEQYF; CDR3 DNA: TGTGCCAGCAGTTTCGGGGGGACAAAGTACGAGCAGTACTTC; J gene: TRBJ2-7; V gene: TRBV27; D gene: .; clone size: .
CDR3 protein: CASSSTDTQYF; CDR3 DNA: TGTGCCAGCAGTTCAACAGATACGCAGTATTTT; J gene: TRBJ2-3; V gene: TRBV12-3/TRBV12-4; D gene: .; clone size: .
CDR3 protein: CASKYPGQGLNEQFF; CDR3 DNA: TGTGCCAGCAAATACCCGGGACAGGGGCTCAATGAGCAGTTCTTC; J gene: TRBJ2-1; V gene: TRBV11-2; D gene: TRBD1; clone size: .
CDR3 protein: CASKNSLEQFF; CDR3 DNA: TGTGCCAGTAAAAACTCCCTGGAGCAGTTCTTC; J gene: TRBJ2-1; V gene: TRBV19; D gene: .; clone size: .
CDR3 protein: CASSHRQGAGGYTF; CDR3 DNA: TGTGCCAGCAGTCACAGACAGGGGGCGGGTGGCTACACCTTC; J gene: TRBJ1-2; V gene: TRBV27; D gene: TRBD1; clone size: .
CDR3 protein: CASSPVGGLTDTQYF; CDR3 DNA: TGTGCCAGCTCACCTGTTGGGGGCCTCACAGATACGCAGTATTTT; J gene: TRBJ2-3; V gene: TRBV18; D gene: .; clone size: .
CDR3 protein: CASGTGGYGYTF; CDR3 DNA: TGTGCCAGCGGTACAGGGGGCTATGGCTACACCTTC; J gene: TRBJ1-2; V gene: TRBV11-1; D gene: TRBD1; clone size: once
CDR3 protein: CASSFLVNTEAFF; CDR3 DNA: TGTGCCAGCAGTTTCCTGGTCAACACTGAAGCTTTCTTT; J gene: TRBJ1-1; V gene: TRBV27; D gene: .; clone size: .
CDR3 protein: CASSYSPQNTEAFF; CDR3 DNA: TGTGCCAGCAGTTACTCTCCACAGAACACTGAAGCTTTCTTT; J gene: TRBJ1-1; V gene: TRBV6-5; D gene: .; clone size: .
CDR3 protein: CSVSLVQETQYF; CDR3 DNA: TGCAGCGTTTCTCTAGTCCAAGAGACCCAGTACTTC; J gene: TRBJ2-5; V gene: TRBV29-1; D gene: .; clone size: few
CDR3 protein: CASSFGISSYEQYF; CDR3 DNA: TGTGCCAGCAGCTTCGGGATTAGCTCCTACGAGCAGTACTTC; J gene: TRBJ2-7; V gene: TRBV5-6; D gene: .; clone size: many
CDR3 protein: CASSRRVETQYF; CDR3 DNA: TGTGCCAGCAGCAGGAGGGTGGAGACCCAGTACTTC; J gene: TRBJ2-5; V gene: TRBV2; D gene: .; clone size: .
CDR3 protein: CSVRARPNRFGVNNEQFF; CDR3 DNA: TGCAGCGTTCGAGCCCGCCCCAACCGATTCGGGGTAAACAATGAGCAGTTCTTC; J gene: TRBJ2-1; V gene: TRBV29-1; D gene: .; clone size: .
CDR3 protein: CASSRRQGESPLHF; CDR3 DNA: TGTGCCAGCAGCCGTCGACAGGGGGAGTCACCCCTCCACTTT; J gene: TRBJ1-6; V gene: TRBV7-2; D gene: TRBD1; clone size: .
CDR3 protein: CASSSGTGPNTIYF; CDR3 DNA: TGTGCCAGCAGCTCCGGGACAGGGCCCAACACCATATATTTT; J gene: TRBJ1-3; V gene: TRBV5-4; D gene: TRBD1; clone size: .
CDR3 protein: CASSWGNQPQHF; CDR3 DNA: TGTGCCAGTAGCTGGGGAAATCAGCCCCAGCATTTT; J gene: TRBJ1-5; V gene: TRBV19; D gene: .; clone size: .
CDR3 protein: CAWSGGGSDEQYF; CDR3 DNA: TGTGCCTGGAGTGGCGGGGGTAGCGACGAGCAGTACTTC; J gene: TRBJ2-7; V gene: TRBV30; D gene: TRBD2; clone size: .
CDR3 protein: CASSFGGGTNYGYTF; CDR3 DNA: TGTGCCAGCAGCTTCGGGGGCGGGACCAACTATGGCTACACCTTC; J gene: TRBJ1-2; V gene: TRBV5-5; D gene: .; clone size: .
CDR3 protein: CSVETGDGTEAFF; CDR3 DNA: TGCAGCGTTGAAACAGGGGATGGGACTGAAGCTTTCTTT; J gene: TRBJ1-1; V gene: TRBV29-1; D gene: TRBD1; clone size: .
CDR3 protein: CASSMPVNTGELFF; CDR3 DNA: TGTGCCAGTAGTATGCCGGTGAACACCGGGGAGCTGTTTTTT; J gene: TRBJ2-2; V gene: TRBV19; D gene: .; clone size: .
CDR3 protein: CASSRALQGIHEGEKLFF; CDR3 DNA: TGTGCCAGCAGCCGAGCATTGCAGGGAATACATGAGGGTGAAAAACTGTTTTTT; J gene: TRBJ1-4; V gene: TRBV11-2; D gene: .; clone size: .
CDR3 protein: CASKTGAGVDTQYF; CDR3 DNA: TGTGCCAGTAAAACAGGAGCGGGAGTTGATACGCAGTATTTT; J gene: TRBJ2-3; V gene: TRBV19; D gene: TRBD2; clone size: .
CDR3 protein: CAISESTGREAFF; CDR3 DNA: TGTGCCATCAGTGAGTCAACGGGACGGGAAGCTTTCTTT; J gene: TRBJ1-1; V gene: TRBV10-3; D gene: .; clone size: once